This record concerns one T cell receptor beta chain sequence. Germline V gene data show CDR1 as SGHDT and CDR2 as YYEEEE. There are 14 residues in the CDR3. The V gene end was trimmed by 2 bases and the J gene end by 12 bases; junction bases not matched to a gene: 11. Authors' methods: Cell counts per sample came from amplifying reference gene primers. The protocol was immunoSEQ multiplex PCR, while the TCRdb copy is restricted to in-frame clones and leaves out a portion. The DNA gave D and trimming, while V, J and clone size come from that table. Here the sample spans 65,000 to 80,000 clones, 75% to 90% being singletons. This sample stems from a study of blood T cell repertoires in COVID-19.

The sequence came from a man aged 45 to 65 with active COVID-19. The sequencing sample was made of peripheral blood. This chain uses TRBV5-6 with TRBJ2-1; TRBD1 matches 7 bases. The CDR3 loop is CASSFYRGSRRQFF. The DNA for the CDR3 is TGTGCCAGCAGCTTCTACAGGGGCTCACGCCGGCAGTTCTTC.